This T cell receptor beta chain was profiled in a study of naive and memory T cell subsets. Separate alpha and beta amplification began at the second PCR step. The beta constant-region primer was an equimolar mix of two oligonucleotides covering TRBC1 and TRBC2. The ligated cDNA underwent four PCR rounds using SP2 and nested alpha and beta constant-region primers. TCRdb processed the UMI-ligation and nested PCR reads anew with MiXCR; each CDR3 protein has one entry. The table records roughly 83,000 distinct CDR3 sequences, about 10% of them present only once. The study, taken as a whole, reports: Especially in CD8 cells, naive repertoires contained a few larger clonotypes, possibly CD45RA-re-expressing memory cells. Gini index rose across naive, CM, EM and EMRA in CD4 and CD8. Between naive and memory subsets, TCR abundance power law exponents differed. Activation and differentiation may alter RNA-based TCR counts.

This clonotype was seen only a few times. Antigen: not known. Sequenced: naive CD4+ T cells from blood. The clonotype was recovered from a human donor in good health.

CDR3 loop: CASSYGASGSTGELFF. The CDR3 nucleotides read TGTGCCAGCAGTTATGGGGCTAGCGGGAGTACCGGGGAGCTGTTTTTT. The chain employs TRBV6-2 or TRBV6-3 and TRBJ2-2; 10 nucleotides agree with TRBD2. CDR3 length: 16 amino acids. From germline, CDR1 is MNHEY and CDR2 SVGEGT. V shed 3 bases and J 5 bases; nucleotides not matched to a gene: 6.